This entry concerns a single TCR beta chain. Its recognized antigen is unknown. One base away there is no much larger clone; base qualities are not given. The sample's time point, from its label and the paper: about 28 days (+/-7) after the second vaccine dose. AZD1222 recipients given second doses at about 4 weeks or at about 12 weeks were pooled, since spike-specific TCR depth and breadth were not found to differ between the two schedules. Vaccinee samples came from UK trials COV001 and COV002, including a single-blind randomized controlled phase 2/3 trial of AZD1222 (ChAdOx1 nCoV-19) in healthy adults. For TCRbeta chain sequencing, PBMC samples from trial participants were taken at day 0 and at day 28 after the second dose. The CDR3 regions of human TCRbeta chains were subjected to immunosequencing. Under the source paper's analysis protocol: Repertoire TCRs were matched against a reference library of SARS-CoV-2-specific TCRs generated with the MIRA antigen-specificity platform. Breadth was defined as the fraction of unique TCRs that were SARS-CoV-2-associated. Depth was defined as the fraction of total T cells that were SARS-CoV-2-associated. Using the MIRA data, each spike-specific TCR was assigned both to the spike region to which the TCR was reactive and to a CD4 or CD8 class. Log10-transformed breadth and depth values were compared by one-way ANOVA with Sidak's multiple comparisons tests. TCRdb mirrors the immuneACCESS table, restricted to in-frame sequences. Some clones are absent from its copies; in checked studies, under half trace to an unresolved V gene, and the reason for the others is unknown. Clonal size and the V and J genes are those of that table, whereas D and trimming came from the DNA. The sample has some 120,000 clones on record, 88% of them singletons. The leading ten clones occupy approximately 6% of the sample.

The data were obtained in a study of T cell responses to AZD1222 COVID-19 vaccine listed by TCRdb under 2021. About the study as a whole: A total of 230 or so trial participants underwent TCR sequencing, of whom some 210 received two doses of AZD1222 and some 25 received two doses of the MenACWY control vaccine. Trial participants were enrolled into age subgroups of 18-55, 56-69 and 70-plus years, which contained 148, 28 and 57 TCR-sequenced participants, respectively.

Beyond this particular receptor, the publication reports: Epitopes outside the regions mutated in the B.1.351 and B.1.1.7 variants were reportedly recognized by nearly half of the unique spike-specific TCRs. Conclusions about previously exposed vaccinees were limited because only six AZD1222 recipients were SARS-CoV-2 seropositive at baseline. No day 14 peak-response samples were available, so repertoires were characterized only after the peak T cell response. The whole spike protein was spanned by vaccine-associated CD4 TCRs, and dominant responses were seen in regions 160-218 and 743-854. Participants were mostly white British, with more females than males. The authors suggested clonal diversity may have been underestimated. In the small 56-69-year group, the increase in depth fell short of significance, most likely because of low power. Spike-specific TCR breadth and depth rose significantly after two AZD1222 doses compared with day 0 and with MenACWY recipients.

The CDR1 and CDR2 encoded by the germline V gene are MNHNS and SASEGT. The CDR3 spans 15 residues, from the cysteine through the phenylalanine. Only the CDR3 DNA stays, 45 bases, in frame from base 1. Cut back by 1 base and 7 bases, the V and J ends lie 16 bases apart. The input for sequencing was peripheral blood, taken 28 days after the second AZD1222 dose. The origin of this receptor is an adult who received the AZD1222 COVID-19 vaccine. Recombination linked TRBV6-1 to TRBJ2-5; the D gene cannot be named for sure. The nucleotide sequence reads TGTGCCAGCAGTGAAGTTTCTGGGGTCGAGGCGACCCAGTACTTC. This encodes CASSEVSGVEATQYF.